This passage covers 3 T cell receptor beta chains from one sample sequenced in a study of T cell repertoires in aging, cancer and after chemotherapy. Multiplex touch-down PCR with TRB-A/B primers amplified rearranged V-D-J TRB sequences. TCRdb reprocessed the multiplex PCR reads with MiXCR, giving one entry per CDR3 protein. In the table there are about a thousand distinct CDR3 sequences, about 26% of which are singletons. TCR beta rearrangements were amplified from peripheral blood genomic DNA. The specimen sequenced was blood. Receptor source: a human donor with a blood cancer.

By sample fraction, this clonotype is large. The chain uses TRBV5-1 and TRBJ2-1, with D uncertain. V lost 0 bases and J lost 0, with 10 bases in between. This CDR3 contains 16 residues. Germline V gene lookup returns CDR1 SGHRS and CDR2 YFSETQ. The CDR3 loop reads CASSLDYRSSYNEQFF. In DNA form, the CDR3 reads TGCGCCAGCAGCTTGGACTACCGGAGCTCCTACAATGAGCAGTTCTTC.

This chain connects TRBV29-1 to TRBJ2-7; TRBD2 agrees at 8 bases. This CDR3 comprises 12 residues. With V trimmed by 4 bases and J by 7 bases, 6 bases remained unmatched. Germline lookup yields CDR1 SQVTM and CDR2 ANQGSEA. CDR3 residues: CSVVAGGVEQYF. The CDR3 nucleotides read TGCAGCGTTGTTGCGGGAGGCGTTGAGCAGTACTTC.

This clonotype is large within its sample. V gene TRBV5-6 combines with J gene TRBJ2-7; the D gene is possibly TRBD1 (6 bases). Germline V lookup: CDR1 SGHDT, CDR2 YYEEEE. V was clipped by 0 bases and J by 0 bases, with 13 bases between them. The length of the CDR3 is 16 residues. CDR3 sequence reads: CASSLGYTGSSYEQYF. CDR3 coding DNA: TGTGCCAGCAGCTTGGGGTACACAGGGAGCTCCTACGAGCAGTACTTC.